The 28 T cell receptor beta chains below come from one sample, sequenced in a study of blood T cell repertoires in COVID-19. Clones were sequenced by immunoSEQ multiplex PCR, and TCRdb holds only the in-frame ones, with some missing. The data hold 150,000 or so clones, with roughly 91% observed a single time. The sequencing input was peripheral blood. These receptors originate from a man in his sixties with COVID-19, enrolled during active disease.

The chain has TRBV28 and TRBJ2-7; a weak D match, TRBD1 (6 bases). Trimming removed 6 bases from V and 2 bases from J, with 20 bases in between. CDR3 length: 16 residues. The V gene's germline CDR1 is MDHEN and CDR2 SYDVKM. This CDR3 reads CASRKGTTGTPYEQYF. As DNA, the CDR3 is TGTGCCAGCAGAAAGGGGACAACAGGAACACCCTACGAGCAGTACTTC.

This clone has a handful of counts. The chain carries TRBV4-1 and TRBJ1-1, with a possible D match to TRBD1 (6 bases). This CDR3 region has 14 residues. Deletions cut 5 bases from V and 3 bases from J, with 13 bases between. Germline V gene data show CDR1 as MGHRA and CDR2 as YSYEKL. The CDR3 loop is CASSKRGMDTEAFF. Here the CDR3 DNA reads TGCGCCAGCAGCAAAAGGGGGATGGACACTGAAGCTTTCTTT.

The J gene is TRBJ1-5, the V gene TRBV18; unclear D gene. V was clipped by 2 bases and J by 3 bases, with 17 bases between them. The CDR3 has 17 residues. Germline V gene data show CDR1 as KGHSH and CDR2 as LQKENI. CDR3 DNA: TGTGCCAGCTCACCAATGGTGTCCCGAAGCGTCAATCAGCCCCAGCATTTT. This codes for CASSPMVSRSVNQPQHF.

This clone appeared once. The genes are TRBV2 and TRBJ2-2; D is unresolved. Germline CDR1 reads SNHLY; CDR2 reads FYNNEI. Trimming removed 10 bases from V and 3 bases from J, with 18 bases in between. CDR3 length equals 15 residues. The DNA for the CDR3 is TGTGCCACACACAGCCGTTATGGCGACACCGGGGAGCTGTTTTTT. It yields the protein CATHSRYGDTGELFF.

The V call is TRBV7-2, the J call TRBJ1-2; perhaps TRBD1 as D (5 bases). This CDR3 comprises 15 residues. Germline assignment: CDR1 SGHTA and CDR2 FQGNSA. V was cut by 5 bases and J by 3 bases, with 16 bases left in between. CDR3: CASSPGPLQDYGYTF. In nucleotides, the CDR3 is TGTGCCAGCAGCCCCGGCCCATTACAGGACTATGGCTACACCTTC.

The chain uses TRBV11-3 and TRBJ2-1, with unresolved D. Germline values: CDR1 SGHNT, CDR2 YENEEA. V was cut by 1 base and J by 1 base, with 11 bases left in between. The CDR3 is 16 residues long. CDR3 DNA sequence: TGTGCCAGCAGCTTAGTAGATTCGAGGTCCTACAATGAGCAGTTCTTC. Protein product: CASSLVDSRSYNEQFF.

The V and J genes are TRBV6-5 and TRBJ1-2, with a possible D match to TRBD1 (6 bases). V shed 3 bases and J shed 4 bases, with 12 bases lying between them. CDR3 length: 14 residues. Germline V gene lookup returns CDR1 MNHEY and CDR2 SVGAGI. The DNA of the CDR3 is TGTGCCAGCAGTTATACAGGGACGGCCTATGGCTACACCTTC. Its protein product is CASSYTGTAYGYTF.

This chain joins TRBV24-1 and TRBJ1-1, with no clear D. Germline V gives CDR1 KGHDR, CDR2 SFDVKD. CDR3 length: 16 residues. The V end was cut by 3 bases, the J end by 1 base, with 14 bases between. The CDR3 loop is CATSDTKYNGNTEAFF. Here the CDR3 DNA reads TGTGCCACCAGTGATACCAAGTACAATGGGAACACTGAAGCTTTCTTT.

The V call is TRBV5-1, the J call TRBJ2-5, with D maybe TRBD1 (5 bases). CDR1 and CDR2 (germline): SGHRS, YFSETQ. There are 13 residues in the CDR3. Trimming took off 4 bases at V and 5 bases at J, with 12 bases between the two ends. The CDR3 DNA is TGCGCCAGCAGCGGAATGCCAGGGGAGACCCAGTACTTC. Translation gives CASSGMPGETQYF.

The chain recombines TRBV30 with TRBJ1-2, with TRBD1 identical over 11 bases. Germline CDR1 GTSNPN, CDR2 SVGIG (reference sequence). Unmatched junction bases numbered 20, after V lost 2 bases and J lost 6 bases. CDR3 length equals 19 residues. CDR3 in amino acids: CAWSSNFGTGGLTMDGYTF. DNA of the CDR3: TGTGCCTGGAGTTCCAACTTCGGGACAGGGGGTCTAACTATGGATGGCTACACCTTC.

The genes are TRBV6-5 and TRBJ1-4; 7 nucleotides agree with TRBD1. The CDR3 is made up of 15 amino acids. V was pared by 4 bases and J by 7 bases, with 9 bases of the junction left unmatched. Germline CDR1 is MNHEY and CDR2 is SVGAGI. Written as DNA, the CDR3 is TGTGCCAGCAGTTTAAACAGGGGCCCTCCTGAAAAACTGTTTTTT. Translating it yields CASSLNRGPPEKLFF.

V is TRBV29-1 and J is TRBJ1-2; D uncertain. CDR1 is SQVTM and CDR2 is ANQGSEA in the germline V gene. This CDR3 comprises 13 residues. The V end lost 4 bases, the J end lost 4 bases, and 13 bases lay between the germline ends. The CDR3 is CSVGVAEGYGYTF. The CDR3 region has the DNA TGCAGCGTTGGGGTTGCTGAGGGCTATGGCTACACCTTC.

The V call is TRBV13, the J call TRBJ1-6, with a weak D call TRBD1 (5 bases). CDR3 length equals 15 residues. Germline assignment: CDR1 PRHDT and CDR2 FYEKMQ (reference sequence). Trimming pared 5 bases from V and 10 bases from J, leaving 18 bases between. CDR3 sequence (DNA): TGTGCCAGCAGCCCGCGGGACGGGATAATGTCACCCCTCCACTTT. It specifies CASSPRDGIMSPLHF.

The rearrangement uses TRBV30 and TRBJ2-7; TRBD2 matches at 8 bases. The V gene end was trimmed by 6 bases and the J gene end by 6 bases; junction bases not matched to a gene: 13. Germline CDR1 is GTSNPN and CDR2 is SVGIG (reference sequence). There are 14 residues in the CDR3. Here the CDR3 reads CACLQRGLLGEQYF. CDR3 DNA sequence: TGTGCCTGCCTCCAGCGGGGGCTTTTGGGCGAGCAGTACTTC.

V and J are TRBV19 and TRBJ1-4; perhaps TRBD1 as D (6 bases). Germline V gives CDR1 LNHDA, CDR2 SQIVND (reference sequence). The CDR3 extends over 13 amino acids. Trimming took off 6 bases at V and 8 bases at J, with 13 bases between the two ends. Written as DNA, the CDR3 is TGTGCCAGTAGCCGGACAGAGCGCGAAAAACTGTTTTTT. Its translation: CASSRTEREKLFF.

The V call is TRBV11-2, the J call TRBJ1-4; 10 bases are shared with TRBD1. J gave up 8 bases and V 2 bases, and 8 bases lay outside the gene matches. The length of the CDR3 is 16 residues. Germline values: CDR1 SGHAT, CDR2 FQNNGV. This CDR3 is CASSLRQGAIWEKLFF. The CDR3 DNA follows: TGTGCCAGCAGCTTAAGACAGGGGGCTATATGGGAAAAACTGTTTTTT.

The rearrangement joins TRBV30 to TRBJ1-1; TRBD1 matches 7 bases. This CDR3 comprises 13 residues. CDR1 GTSNPN and CDR2 SVGIG come from the germline V gene (reference sequence). The junction had 2 bases not matched to a gene; V was cut back by 3 bases and J by 1 base. For the CDR3, the DNA is TGTGCCTGGAGGAGGACAGGGAACACTGAAGCTTTCTTT. It is translated as CAWRRTGNTEAFF. Full variable domain (outside the CDR3, taken from reference TRBV30 and TRBJ1-1): SQTIHQWPATLVQPVGSPLSLECTVEGTSNPNLYWYRQAAGRGLQLLFYSVGIGQISSEVPQNLSASRPQDRQFILSSKKLLLSDSGFYLCAWRRTGNTEAFFGQGTRLTVV.

V gene TRBV24-1 combines with J gene TRBJ2-7; D perhaps matches TRBD2 (6 bases). The CDR3 covers 13 residues. V shed 2 bases and J shed 3 bases, with 7 bases lying between them. CDR1 KGHDR and CDR2 SFDVKD come from the germline V gene. The CDR3 is CATSDSGGYEQYF. The CDR3 nucleotides are TGTGCCACCAGTGATTCCGGGGGCTACGAGCAGTACTTC.

This chain uses TRBV3-1 (or the pseudogene TRBV3-2) with TRBJ1-5; possibly TRBD1 for D (6 bases). CDR3 size: 13 residues. The V gene's germline CDR1 is LGHDT and CDR2 YNNKEL (reference sequence). Trimming removed 6 bases from V and 6 bases from J, with 12 bases in between. The CDR3 region is CASSLRGSQPQHF. CDR3 nucleotides: TGTGCCAGCAGTCTCAGGGGTAGTCAGCCCCAGCATTTT.

The chain recombines TRBV5-1 with TRBJ2-7; possibly TRBD1 for D (6 bases). V lost 4 bases and J lost 3, with 11 bases in between. Germline V gene lookup returns CDR1 SGHRS and CDR2 YFSETQ. This CDR3 has 13 residues. The CDR3 coding sequence is TGCGCCAGCAGCCCGGACAGTGTCTACGAGCAGTACTTC. Protein: CASSPDSVYEQYF.

This sequence joins TRBV18 and TRBJ2-1; 8 bases match TRBD2. The CDR3 extends over 14 amino acids. The junction had 2 bases not matched to a gene; V was cut back by 2 bases and J by 5 bases. Germline loops: CDR1 KGHSH, CDR2 LQKENI. CDR3 DNA: TGTGCCAGCTCACCAGGACTAGCCGACAATGAGCAGTTCTTC. It specifies CASSPGLADNEQFF.

The chain combines TRBV2 with TRBJ2-5, with 10 nucleotides matching TRBD1. The ends lost 8 bases at V and 5 bases at J; junction bases unmatched: 11. From germline, CDR1 is SNHLY and CDR2 FYNNEI. This CDR3 comprises 15 residues. This chain's CDR3 is CASGRDRGRGETQYF. The CDR3 DNA reads as TGTGCCAGCGGGAGGGACAGGGGTCGGGGGGAGACCCAGTACTTC.

The rearrangement uses TRBV6-1 and TRBJ1-6; 7 positions agree with TRBD1. This CDR3 contains 14 residues. Germline loops: CDR1 MNHNS, CDR2 SASEGT. Trimming took 3 bases from V and 7 from J; bases not matched to a gene: 3. This chain's CDR3 is CASSEGQPNSPLHF. CDR3 nucleotide sequence: TGTGCCAGCAGTGAGGGACAGCCCAATTCACCCCTCCACTTT.

The chain employs TRBV5-5 and TRBJ2-3, with a tentative D call TRBD1 (7 bases). The CDR3 has 17 residues. V was clipped by 1 base and J by 6 bases, with 21 bases between them. Germline CDR1 SGHKS, CDR2 YYEKEE (reference sequence). The CDR3, as DNA: TGTGCCAGCAGCTTGTCAGACCAGGGGGGCACCTCCGATACGCAGTATTTT. This codes for CASSLSDQGGTSDTQYF.

This chain connects TRBV12-5 to TRBJ1-2; D is perhaps TRBD1 (6 bases). CDR3 length: 16 residues. Germline V lookup: CDR1 LGHNT, CDR2 FRNRAP. V lost 4 bases to trimming and J lost 1 base, with 16 bases between them. CDR3 nucleotide sequence: TGTGCTAGTGGTTCTACAGGGTACTCCCGTAACTATGGCTACACCTTC. Translated, it gives CASGSTGYSRNYGYTF.

The rearrangement joins TRBV4-2 to TRBJ1-2; 10 bases are a match to TRBD1. CDR1 and CDR2 from the germline V gene are LGHNA and YNFKEQ. CDR3 length: 15 residues. The V segment lost 0 bases and the J segment 4 bases; nucleotides outside the gene matches: 2. The CDR3 sequence is CASSQDGDRGYGYTF. For the CDR3, the DNA is TGTGCCAGCAGCCAAGATGGGGACAGGGGCTATGGCTACACCTTC.

The chain is built from TRBV15 and TRBJ1-1; no firm D call. Trimming took off 2 bases at V and 1 base at J, with 8 bases between the two ends. The CDR3 length is 14 residues. Germline CDR1 and CDR2: LNHNV and YYDKDF (reference sequence). The DNA of the CDR3 is TGTGCCACCAGCAGAACACGGGAGAACACTGAAGCTTTCTTT. It is translated as CATSRTRENTEAFF.

The chain recombines TRBV28 with TRBJ1-3, with D maybe TRBD1 (5 bases). Germline CDR1 and CDR2: MDHEN and SYDVKM. V gave up 3 bases and J gave up 0 bases, with 12 bases separating them. This CDR3 comprises 16 residues. The CDR3 region has the DNA TGTGCCAGCAGTTTCCAGGGAGGGGCCTCTGGAAACACCATATATTTT. Protein product: CASSFQGGASGNTIYF.